The entry that follows covers one TCR beta chain sequence. Source study methods: Nucleated cell counts were estimated from reference gene primer amplification. Clones were read by immunoSEQ multiplex PCR, and TCRdb kept only the in-frame ones, dropping some. V, J and clone size were drawn from that table, and D and trimming were deduced from the DNA. The repertoire holds around 81,000 clones, with approximately 84% as singletons. These data originate in a study of blood T cell repertoires in COVID-19. Background on the study: Both acute and convalescent COVID-19 samples were obtained from the United States, Italy and Spain.

Germline V gene data show CDR1 as DFQATT and CDR2 as SNEGSKA (reference sequence). With 3 bases removed from V and 4 bases from J, the gap between germline ends came to 7 bases. The CDR3 length is 12 residues. V is TRBV20-1 and J is TRBJ1-3, with D hard to call. Material: peripheral blood. The receptor was derived from a human donor in a cohort sampled during active COVID-19. This chain's CDR3 is CSASLLGNTIYF. CDR3 bases: TGCAGTGCTAGTCTCTTGGGAAACACCATATATTTT.